The entry below gives a single TCR beta chain sequence along with its context. This entry comes from a study of CD8 T cells in Susac syndrome. The authors reverse transcribed roughly 0.5 to 1 ug RNA with random hexamers. Amplification of the TCR beta CDR3 was carried out by immunoSEQ multiplex PCR, which spanned a total of 54 Vbeta and 13 Jbeta segments. One entry per CDR3 protein results from TCRdb running MiXCR on the immunoSEQ multiplex PCR reads. The sample lists approximately 230,000 distinct CDR3 sequences, around 93% occurring once. Germline lookup yields CDR1 SGHVS and CDR2 FQNEAQ. The CDR3 has 14 amino acids. V was shortened by 4 bases and J by 5 bases, with 14 bases between the two germline ends.

The specimen was CD4+ T cells from PBMCs. This receptor was obtained from a human donor with multiple sclerosis. The chain has TRBV7-8 and TRBJ2-5; no clear D gene. The CDR3 sequence is CASSWVASRETQYF. CDR3 nucleotide sequence: TGTGCCAGCAGCTGGGTGGCCAGCCGGGAGACCCAGTACTTC.